This passage covers 11 T cell receptor beta chains from one sample sequenced in a study of OX40 agonist ivuxolimab in advanced cancers. The data were produced by immunoSEQ multiplex PCR, yet TCRdb's version contains in-frame clones alone and is incomplete. Of 15,000 to 20,000 clones in the sample, about 79% were seen once. The sample was CD4+ or CD8+ T cells sorted from blood, taken in a trial of the OX40 agonist ivuxolimab. The receptors were gathered from an adult with an advanced solid tumor such as melanoma, head and neck, liver or kidney cancer.

The V call is TRBV27, the J call TRBJ1-1, with D tentatively TRBD1 (5 bases). CDR3 length: 14 residues. In germline, CDR1 is MNHEY, CDR2 SMNVEV (reference sequence). V was cut by 1 base and J by 3 bases, with 9 bases left in between. This CDR3 reads CASSLYGGDTEAFF. CDR3 coding DNA: TGTGCCAGCAGTTTATATGGGGGGGACACTGAAGCTTTCTTT.

The chain is built from TRBV12-2 and TRBJ2-7. TRBV12-2 is annotated as a pseudogene. The CDR3 is 14 amino acids. The CDR3 spells CASSNSIDSYEQYF. CDR3 sequence (DNA): TGTGCCAGCAGTAATAGTATAGATTCCTACGAGCAGTACTTC.

The V call is TRBV27, the J call TRBJ1-3; D possibly corresponds to TRBD1 (5 bases). Trimming took 4 bases from V and 4 from J, leaving 14 bases between them. The germline CDR1 and CDR2 sequences are MNHEY and SMNVEV (reference sequence). The CDR3 covers 15 residues. CDR3: CASSSGGGFGNTIYF. CDR3 DNA: TGTGCCAGCAGTTCGGGTGGGGGGTTCGGAAACACCATATATTTT.

There are a few counts of this clone. This chain joins TRBV4-3 and TRBJ1-5, with no clear D. V was trimmed by 1 base and J by 8 bases, leaving 9 bases between them. CDR3 length: 13 residues. The germline V gene encodes CDR1 LGHNA and CDR2 YSLEER. CDR3 residues: CASSQVRGKPQHF. CDR3 in DNA: TGCGCCAGCAGCCAAGTTCGGGGAAAGCCCCAGCATTTT.

V usage is TRBV11-2 and J usage is TRBJ1-1, with D unresolved. Germline assignment: CDR1 SGHAT and CDR2 FQNNGV. V gave up 6 bases and J gave up 8 bases, with 13 bases separating them. The CDR3 is 12 residues long. For the CDR3, the DNA is TGTGCCAGCAGTTTCGGACTTACCGAAGCTTTCTTT. Protein: CASSFGLTEAFF.

The J gene is TRBJ2-7, the V gene TRBV6-4, with TRBD2 matching over 9 bases. This CDR3 contains 15 residues. The V gene's germline CDR1 is MRHNA and CDR2 SNTAGT. The V segment lost 6 bases and the J segment 3 bases; nucleotides outside the gene matches: 9. CDR3 DNA sequence: TGTGCCAGCAGCGAAGCGGCGGGAGGGAACTACGAGCAGTACTTC. Its translation is CASSEAAGGNYEQYF.

The chain uses TRBV5-1 and TRBJ1-2, with 10 bases matching TRBD1. The V gene end was trimmed by 3 bases and the J gene end by 8 bases; junction bases not matched to a gene: 4. CDR3 size: 13 residues. CDR1 is SGHRS and CDR2 is YFSETQ in the germline V gene. In DNA form, the CDR3 reads TGCGCCAGCAGCTGGGGGACAGGGGAAGGCTACACCTTC. Protein sequence: CASSWGTGEGYTF. The entire variable domain, with the rest obtained from reference TRBV5-1 and TRBJ1-2, is as follows: KAGVTQTPRYLIKTRGQQVTLSCSPISGHRSVSWYQQTPGQGLQFLFEYFSETQRNKGNFPGRFSGRQFSNSRSEMNVSTLELGDSALYLCASSWGTGEGYTFGSGTRLTVV.

The gene calls are TRBV19 and TRBJ2-7, with D possibly matching TRBD1 (6 bases). The germline V gene has CDR1 LNHDA and CDR2 SQIVND (reference sequence). The ends were cut back, 6 bases at V and 6 bases at J, with 24 bases in the middle. This CDR3 is built from 16 residues. CDR3 in amino acids: CASSMDSLALGGEQYF. In DNA, the CDR3 is TGTGCCAGTAGCATGGACAGTCTAGCTCTTGGTGGCGAGCAGTACTTC.

This chain joins TRBV7-2 and TRBJ2-7; D not certain. The germline CDR1 and CDR2 sequences are SGHTA and FQGNSA. Trimming stripped 1 base from V and 3 bases from J, with 10 bases between. CDR3 length equals 14 residues. CDR3 in amino acids: CASSLGQHNYEQYF. Written as DNA, the CDR3 is TGTGCCAGCAGCTTAGGCCAGCATAACTACGAGCAGTACTTC.

This clone was seen only once. The J gene is TRBJ1-4, the V gene TRBV4-1, with 7 nucleotides matching TRBD1. The germline CDR1 and CDR2 sequences are MGHRA and YSYEKL. V dropped 3 bases and J dropped 2; count of bases not matched to a gene: 0. CDR3 length: 14 amino acids. CDR3: CASSQGQTNEKLFF. The CDR3 DNA follows: TGCGCCAGCAGCCAGGGACAGACTAATGAAAAACTGTTTTTT.

CDR3 amino acids: CASSLEGQLYGYTF. CDR3 in DNA: TGTGCCAGCAGCTTGGAGGGCCAACTCTATGGCTACACCTTC. The chain is built from TRBV5-6 and TRBJ1-2; D unresolved. The CDR3 totals 14 residues. Germline assignment: CDR1 SGHDT and CDR2 YYEEEE. Trimming took 0 bases from V and 4 from J, leaving 10 bases between them.